This TCR beta chain emerged from a study of T cell responses to AZD1222 COVID-19 vaccine. Of note for this clone: What it binds is unknown.

Method: immunoSEQ multiplex PCR; TCRdb's copy keeps in-frame clones and lacks some. The sample contains 170,000 or so clones, about 86% of which appear only once. Study-wide results and caveats: Spike was spanned by vaccine-associated CD4 TCRs, with dominance at 160-218 and 743-854. Spike-specific TCR repertoires showed rising breadth and depth after two AZD1222 doses. Among the donors, most were white British and more were female, and clonal diversity was possibly underestimated.

Trimming shortened V by 0 bases and J by 2 bases, and 20 bases separated the two germline ends. CDR1 is LGHNA, CDR2 YNFKEQ, per germline. CDR3 length: 19 residues. The source was peripheral blood, collected 28 days after the second AZD1222 dose. This TCR derives from an adult who received the AZD1222 COVID-19 vaccine. The genes are TRBV4-2 and TRBJ1-3; the D gene is possibly TRBD1 (6 bases). Here the CDR3 reads CASSQDPRGTRGTGNTIYF. Here the CDR3 DNA reads TGTGCCAGCAGCCAAGACCCCCGCGGGACAAGGGGGACTGGAAACACCATATATTTT.